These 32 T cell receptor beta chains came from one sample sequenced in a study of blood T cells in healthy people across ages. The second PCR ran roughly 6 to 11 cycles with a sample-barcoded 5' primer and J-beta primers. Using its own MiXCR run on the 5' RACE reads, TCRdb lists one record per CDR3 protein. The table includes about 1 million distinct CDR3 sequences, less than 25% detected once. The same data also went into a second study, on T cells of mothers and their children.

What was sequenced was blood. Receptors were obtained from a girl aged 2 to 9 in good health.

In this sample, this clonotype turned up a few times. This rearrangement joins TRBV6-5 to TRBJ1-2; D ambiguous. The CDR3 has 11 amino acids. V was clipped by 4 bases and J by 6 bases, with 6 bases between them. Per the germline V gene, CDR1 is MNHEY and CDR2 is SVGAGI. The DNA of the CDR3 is TGTGCCAGCAGTTCGGACGATGGCTACACCTTC. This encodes CASSSDDGYTF.

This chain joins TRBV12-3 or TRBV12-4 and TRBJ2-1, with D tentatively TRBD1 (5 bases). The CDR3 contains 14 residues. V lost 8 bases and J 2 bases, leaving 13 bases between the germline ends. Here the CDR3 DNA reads TGTGCCAGCGGGTCCAGGGTGGCCTACAATGAGCAGTTCTTC. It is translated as CASGSRVAYNEQFF.

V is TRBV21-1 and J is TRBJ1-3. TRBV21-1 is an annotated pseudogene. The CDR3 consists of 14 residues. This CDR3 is CASSTQGIVNTIYF. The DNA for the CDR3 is TGTGCCAGCAGCACCCAAGGAATTGTAAACACCATATATTTT.

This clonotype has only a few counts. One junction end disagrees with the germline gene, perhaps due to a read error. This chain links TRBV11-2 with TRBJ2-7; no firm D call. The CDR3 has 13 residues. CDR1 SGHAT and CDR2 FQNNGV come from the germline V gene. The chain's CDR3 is CASSLETPYEQHF. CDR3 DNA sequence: TGTGCCAGCAGCTTAGAGACACCTTACGAGCAGCACTTC.

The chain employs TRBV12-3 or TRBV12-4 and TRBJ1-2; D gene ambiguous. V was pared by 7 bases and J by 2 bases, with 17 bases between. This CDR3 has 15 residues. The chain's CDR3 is CASTYRRRGNYGYTF. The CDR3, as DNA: TGTGCCAGCACCTACAGACGGCGGGGAAACTATGGCTACACCTTC.

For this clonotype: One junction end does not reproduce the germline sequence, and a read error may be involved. CDR3 region: CSVEDTAGSKDYGYTF. Here the CDR3 DNA reads TGCAGCGTTGAAGATACAGCAGGATCTAAAGACTACGGCTACACCTTC. The V call is TRBV29-1, the J call TRBJ1-2; D is ambiguous. Looked up from germline, CDR1 is SQVTM and CDR2 is ANQGSEA. This CDR3 contains 16 residues.

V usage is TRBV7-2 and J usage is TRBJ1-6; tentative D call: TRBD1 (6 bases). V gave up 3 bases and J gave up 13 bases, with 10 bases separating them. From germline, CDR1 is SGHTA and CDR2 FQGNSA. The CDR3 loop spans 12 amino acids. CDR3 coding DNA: TGTGCCAGCAGCTTCCCGCAGGGGCCCCTCCACTTT. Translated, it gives CASSFPQGPLHF.

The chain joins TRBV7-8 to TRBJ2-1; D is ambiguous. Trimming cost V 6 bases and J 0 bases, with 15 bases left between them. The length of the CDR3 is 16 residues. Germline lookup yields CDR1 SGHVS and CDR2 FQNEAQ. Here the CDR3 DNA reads TGTGCCAGCAGTCCCGGCTCCCTAGTCTCCTACAATGAGCAGTTCTTC. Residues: CASSPGSLVSYNEQFF. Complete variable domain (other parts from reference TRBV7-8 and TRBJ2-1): GAGVSQSPRYKVAKRGQDVALRCDPISGHVSLFWYQQALGQGPEFLTYFQNEAQLDKSGLPSDRFFAERPEGSVSTLKIQRTQQEDSAVYLCASSPGSLVSYNEQFFGPGTRLTVL.

CDR3 protein: CASRDLRGVNTEAFF. DNA of the CDR3: TGTGCCAGCAGGGACTTAAGGGGGGTGAACACTGAAGCTTTCTTT. This sequence joins TRBV6-5 and TRBJ1-1, with D possibly being TRBD1 (6 bases). Germline assignment: CDR1 MNHEY and CDR2 SVGAGI. The germline V and J ends were trimmed by 6 bases and 0 bases, with 14 bases remaining between them. The CDR3 is made up of 15 amino acids.

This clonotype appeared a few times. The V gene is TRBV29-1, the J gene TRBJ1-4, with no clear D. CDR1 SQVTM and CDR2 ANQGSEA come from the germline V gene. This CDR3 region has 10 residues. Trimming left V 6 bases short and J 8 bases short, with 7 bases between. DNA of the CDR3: TGCAGCGTGTTAATGGAAAAACTGTTTTTT. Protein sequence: CSVLMEKLFF.

The CDR3 bases are TGTGCCACCAGTGACAGGAGAAACACAGATACGCAGTATTTT. Protein: CATSDRRNTDTQYF. J is TRBJ2-3 and V is TRBV24-1; D call uncertain. This CDR3 spans 14 amino acids. The V end lost 4 bases, the J end lost 2 bases, and 9 bases lay between the germline ends. Germline V gene sequence: CDR1 KGHDR, CDR2 SFDVKD.

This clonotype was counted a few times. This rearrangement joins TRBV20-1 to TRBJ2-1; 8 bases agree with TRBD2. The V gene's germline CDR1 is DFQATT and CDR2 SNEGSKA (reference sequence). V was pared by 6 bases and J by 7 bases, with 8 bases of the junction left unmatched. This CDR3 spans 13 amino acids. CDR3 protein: CSAVLAGGNEQFF. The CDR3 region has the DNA TGCAGTGCCGTCCTCGCGGGAGGAAATGAGCAGTTCTTC.

CDR3: CSAMDRGSASPLHF. The CDR3 nucleotides are TGCAGTGCTATGGACAGGGGAAGCGCTTCACCCCTCCACTTT. The genes are TRBV20-1 and TRBJ1-6; 9 bases match TRBD1. J gave up 9 bases and V 4 bases, and 7 bases lay outside the gene matches. Germline V gene lookup returns CDR1 DFQATT and CDR2 SNEGSKA (reference sequence). This CDR3 has 14 residues.

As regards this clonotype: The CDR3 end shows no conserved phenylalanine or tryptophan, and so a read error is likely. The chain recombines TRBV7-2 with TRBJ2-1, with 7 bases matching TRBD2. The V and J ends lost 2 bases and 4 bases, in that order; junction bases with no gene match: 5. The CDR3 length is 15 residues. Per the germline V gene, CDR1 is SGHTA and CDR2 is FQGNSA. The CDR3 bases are TGTGCCAGCAGCTTACGGCGCGGGAGTTACAATGAGCAGTTCTGC. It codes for CASSLRRGSYNEQFC.

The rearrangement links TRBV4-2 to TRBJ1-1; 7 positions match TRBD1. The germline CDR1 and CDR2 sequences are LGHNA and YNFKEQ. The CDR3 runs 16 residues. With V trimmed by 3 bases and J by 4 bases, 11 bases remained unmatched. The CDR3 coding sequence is TGTGCCAGCAGCCATTACCCGTCAGGGGGGGGCACTGAAGCTTTCTTT. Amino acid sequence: CASSHYPSGGGTEAFF.

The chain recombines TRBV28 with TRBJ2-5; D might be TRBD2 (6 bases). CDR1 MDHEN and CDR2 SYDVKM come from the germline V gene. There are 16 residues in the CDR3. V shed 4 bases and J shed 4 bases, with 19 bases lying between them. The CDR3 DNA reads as TGTGCCAGCAGTTCACTCGCGCGGGGATTCGGAGAGACCCAGTACTTC. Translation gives CASSSLARGFGETQYF.

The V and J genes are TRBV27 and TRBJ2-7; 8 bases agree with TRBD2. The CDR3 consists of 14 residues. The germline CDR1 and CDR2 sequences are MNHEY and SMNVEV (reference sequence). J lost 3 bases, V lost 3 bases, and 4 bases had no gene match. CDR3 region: CASSFSGSIYEQYF. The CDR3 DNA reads TGTGCCAGCAGTTTCAGCGGGAGTATCTACGAGCAGTACTTC.

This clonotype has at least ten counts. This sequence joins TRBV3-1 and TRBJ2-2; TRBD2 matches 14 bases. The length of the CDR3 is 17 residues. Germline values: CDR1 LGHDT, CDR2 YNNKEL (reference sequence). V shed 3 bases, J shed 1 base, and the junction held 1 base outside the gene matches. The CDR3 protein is CASSQGLAGENTGELFF. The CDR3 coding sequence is TGTGCCAGCAGCCAGGGACTAGCGGGAGAGAACACCGGGGAGCTGTTTTTT.

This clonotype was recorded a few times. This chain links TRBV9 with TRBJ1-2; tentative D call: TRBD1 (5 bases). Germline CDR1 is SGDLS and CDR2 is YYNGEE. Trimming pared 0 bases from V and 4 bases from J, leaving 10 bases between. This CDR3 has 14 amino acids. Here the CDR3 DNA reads TGTGCCAGCAGCGTAGAGGGGCGGCCCTATGGCTACACCTTC. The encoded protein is CASSVEGRPYGYTF.

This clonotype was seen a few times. CDR3: CASSPTSNQPQHF. Written as DNA, the CDR3 is TGTGCCAGCAGTCCAACAAGCAATCAGCCCCAGCATTTT. The rearrangement joins TRBV12-3 or TRBV12-4 to TRBJ1-5; no firm D call. The V end lost 5 bases, the J end lost 1 base, and 6 bases lay between the germline ends. The CDR3 length is 13 residues.

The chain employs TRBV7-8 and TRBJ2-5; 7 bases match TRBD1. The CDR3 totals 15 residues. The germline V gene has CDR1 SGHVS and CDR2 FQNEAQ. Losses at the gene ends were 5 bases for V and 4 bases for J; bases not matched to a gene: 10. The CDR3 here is CASSHATGTGETQYF. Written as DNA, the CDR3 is TGTGCCAGCAGCCACGCGACAGGGACGGGAGAGACCCAGTACTTC.

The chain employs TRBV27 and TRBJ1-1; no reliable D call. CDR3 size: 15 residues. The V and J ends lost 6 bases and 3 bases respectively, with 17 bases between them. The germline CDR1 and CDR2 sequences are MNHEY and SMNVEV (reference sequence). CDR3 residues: CASRTFGKMDTEAFF. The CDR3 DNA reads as TGTGCCAGCAGGACGTTCGGTAAGATGGACACTGAAGCTTTCTTT.

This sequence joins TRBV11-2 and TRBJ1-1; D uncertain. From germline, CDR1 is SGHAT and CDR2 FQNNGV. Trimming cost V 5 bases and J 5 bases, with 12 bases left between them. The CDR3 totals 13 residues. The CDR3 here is CASSPISRTEAFF. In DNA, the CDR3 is TGTGCCAGCAGCCCCATCAGCAGAACTGAAGCTTTCTTT.

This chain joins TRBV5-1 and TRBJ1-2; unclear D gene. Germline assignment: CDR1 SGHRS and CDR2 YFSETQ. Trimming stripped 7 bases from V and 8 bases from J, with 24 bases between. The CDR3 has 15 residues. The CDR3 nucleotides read TGCGCCAGCCGAAGCCCCCCACCTTCTACGGGAGGCTACACCTTC. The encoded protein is CASRSPPPSTGGYTF.

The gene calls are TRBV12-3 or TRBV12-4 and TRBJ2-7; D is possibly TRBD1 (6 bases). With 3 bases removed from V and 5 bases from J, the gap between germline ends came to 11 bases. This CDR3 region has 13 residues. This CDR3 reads CASSFWGLNEQYF. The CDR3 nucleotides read TGTGCCAGCAGTTTTTGGGGGCTAAACGAGCAGTACTTC.

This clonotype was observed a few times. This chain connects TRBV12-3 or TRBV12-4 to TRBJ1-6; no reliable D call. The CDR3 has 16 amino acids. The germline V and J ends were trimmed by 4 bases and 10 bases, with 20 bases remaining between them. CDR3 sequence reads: CASSSGPGPQHSPLHF. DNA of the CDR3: TGTGCCAGCAGTTCCGGGCCCGGGCCCCAACACTCACCCCTCCACTTT.

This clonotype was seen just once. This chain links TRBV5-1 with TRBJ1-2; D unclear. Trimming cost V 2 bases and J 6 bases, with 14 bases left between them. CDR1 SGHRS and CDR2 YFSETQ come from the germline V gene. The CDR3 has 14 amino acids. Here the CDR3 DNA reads TGCGCCAGCAGCTTCAGTTTAGGGAAGGATGGCTACACCTTC. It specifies CASSFSLGKDGYTF.

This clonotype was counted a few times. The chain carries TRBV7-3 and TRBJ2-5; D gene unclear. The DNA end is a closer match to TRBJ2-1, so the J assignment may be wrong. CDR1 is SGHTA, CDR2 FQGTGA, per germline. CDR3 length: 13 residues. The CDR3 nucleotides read TGTGCCAGCAGCTTAACTGTCGAGGTTCAGCAGTTCTTC. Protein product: CASSLTVEVQQFF.

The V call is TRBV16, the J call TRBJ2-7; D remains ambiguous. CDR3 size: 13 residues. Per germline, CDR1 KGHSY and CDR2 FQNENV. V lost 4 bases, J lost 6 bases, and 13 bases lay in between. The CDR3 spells CASSPAELGEQYF. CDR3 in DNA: TGTGCCAGCAGCCCCGCGGAGCTGGGCGAGCAGTACTTC.

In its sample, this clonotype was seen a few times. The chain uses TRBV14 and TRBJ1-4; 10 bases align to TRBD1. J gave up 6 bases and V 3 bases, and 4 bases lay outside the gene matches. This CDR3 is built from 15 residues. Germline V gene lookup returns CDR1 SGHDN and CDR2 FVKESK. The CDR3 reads CASSHPDRGHEKLFF. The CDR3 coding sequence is TGTGCCAGCAGCCATCCCGACAGGGGGCATGAAAAACTGTTTTTT.

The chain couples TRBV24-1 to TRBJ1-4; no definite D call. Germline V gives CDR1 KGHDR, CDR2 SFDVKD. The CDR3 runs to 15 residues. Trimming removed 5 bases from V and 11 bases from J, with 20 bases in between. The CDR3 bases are TGTGCCACCAGTGCGTCCAGTTCGAATTCGGGGAAACTGTTTTTT. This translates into CATSASSSNSGKLFF.

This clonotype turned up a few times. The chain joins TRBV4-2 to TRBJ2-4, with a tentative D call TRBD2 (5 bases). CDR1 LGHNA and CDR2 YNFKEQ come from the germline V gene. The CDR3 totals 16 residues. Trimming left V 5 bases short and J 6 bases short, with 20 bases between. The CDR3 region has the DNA TGTGCCAGCAGCAAACAGATGACCGGACTTTCAAACATTCAGTACTTC. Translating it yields CASSKQMTGLSNIQYF.